Sequencing of this T cell receptor (beta chain) was carried out in a study of cytomegalovirus exposure and HLA in healthy donors. Study-level information: Approximately 85 million unique TCRs from HLA-typed donors made up an early data release. Findings of the study overall: Common viral pathogens were later found to be apparently linked to several of the most significant clusters.

As to this clone: The target antigen is unknown.

The CDR3 is made up of 15 amino acids. Germline lookup yields CDR1 SGHRS and CDR2 YFSETQ. V lost 2 bases, J lost 4 bases, and 12 bases lay in between. The PCR was carried out with 60 Vbeta primers and 13 Jbeta primers. Profiling relied on immunoSEQ multiplex PCR, and the TCRdb table lists in-frame clones only, not all of them. The sample lists about 150,000 clones; less than 85% were seen once. All the people who gave samples were healthy bone marrow donors. The sample was PBMCs. This TCR derives from a man aged 50-59 years in good health and CMV-seropositive. The rearrangement links TRBV5-1 to TRBJ2-2, with D possibly matching TRBD2 (6 bases). The CDR3 DNA reads TGCGCCAGCAGCTTACTAGCAACGGGCACCGGGGAGCTGTTTTTT. It yields the protein CASSLLATGTGELFF.